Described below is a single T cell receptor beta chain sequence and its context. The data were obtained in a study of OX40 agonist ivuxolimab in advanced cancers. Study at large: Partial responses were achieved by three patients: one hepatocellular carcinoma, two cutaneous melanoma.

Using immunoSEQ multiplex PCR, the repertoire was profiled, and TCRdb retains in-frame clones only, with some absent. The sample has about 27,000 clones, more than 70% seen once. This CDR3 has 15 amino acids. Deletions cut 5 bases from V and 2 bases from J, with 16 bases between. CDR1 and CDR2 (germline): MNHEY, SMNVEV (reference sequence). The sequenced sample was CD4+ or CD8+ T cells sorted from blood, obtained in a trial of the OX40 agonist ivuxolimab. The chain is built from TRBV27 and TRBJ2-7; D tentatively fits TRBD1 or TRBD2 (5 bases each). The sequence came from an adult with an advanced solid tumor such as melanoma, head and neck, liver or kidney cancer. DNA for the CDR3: TGTGCCAGCAGTCTGGACTTCCAGGGTCCCTACGAGCAGTACTTC. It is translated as CASSLDFQGPYEQYF.